The following is a T cell receptor beta chain sequence with its context. Its antigen is not identified. The same CDR3 arises from other DNA sequences in this sample as well. Through MiXCR, TCRdb re-clonotyped the PCR reads. Of approximately 19,000 clones listed, more than 30% are singletons. The data derive from a study of metastatic and nonmetastatic thyroid tumors. Trimming took off 4 bases at V and 4 bases at J, with 17 bases between the two ends. The CDR3 totals 15 residues. Looked up from germline, CDR1 is SGHRS and CDR2 is YFSETQ. Ahead of thyroid surgery, no patient had received treatment of any kind. General observations from the study: In blood and tumor, TCR beta diversity was reportedly significantly higher in malignant thyroid tumors than in benign nodules.

Sequencing was carried out using tumor tissue. This sequence was found in a male donor with papillary thyroid cancer or a benign thyroid nodule (not recorded which). Some clones in this sample may be carry-over from other donors' samples. The genes are TRBV5-1 and TRBJ1-1; D uncertain. CDR3 nucleotides: TGCGCCAGCAGCCGGACCCTGGAAGACGTCACTGAAGCTTTCTTT. This translates into CASSRTLEDVTEAFF. Full variable domain (rest looked up from reference TRBV5-1 and TRBJ1-1): KAGVTQTPRYLIKTRGQQVTLSCSPISGHRSVSWYQQTPGQGLQFLFEYFSETQRNKGNFPGRFSGRQFSNSRSEMNVSTLELGDSALYLCASSRTLEDVTEAFFGQGTRLTVV.